The 9 T cell receptor beta chains presented below share a single source sample, sequenced in a study of identical twins. TCRdb used MiXCR to reprocess the 5' RACE reads, holding one entry per CDR3 protein. The table lists around 240,000 distinct CDR3 sequences, about 7% of them singletons. These data also formed part of another study, on yellow fever vaccine responses in identical twins.

The source material was memory (CD45RO+) T cells sorted from blood. The origin of the receptors is a young woman in good health.

This clonotype was counted ten times or more. V usage is TRBV7-9 and J usage is TRBJ1-1, with a possible D match to TRBD1 (6 bases). The germline CDR1 and CDR2 sequences are SEHNR and FQNEAQ (reference sequence). Between the trimmed V and J ends, which lost 4 bases and 4 bases, there was a span of 16 bases. This CDR3 comprises 15 residues. CDR3 in DNA: TGTGCCAGCAGCTCGAGGGTTGAGGGGGGCACTGAAGCTTTCTTT. Its translation: CASSSRVEGGTEAFF. Based on the CDR3 plus reference TRBV7-9 and TRBJ1-1, the full variable domain is DTGVSQNPRHKITKRGQNVTFRCDPISEHNRLYWYRQTLGQGPEFLTYFQNEAQLEKSRLLSDRFSAERPKGSFSTLEIQRTEQGDSAMYLCASSSRVEGGTEAFFGQGTRLTVV.

The chain has TRBV28 and TRBJ2-3; 8 positions agree with TRBD1. Trimming removed 5 bases from V and 0 bases from J; junction bases left unmatched: 4. This CDR3 comprises 15 residues. Per germline, CDR1 MDHEN and CDR2 SYDVKM. DNA of the CDR3: TGTGCCAGCAGTGGAGACAGGGGCAGCACAGATACGCAGTATTTT. Translation: CASSGDRGSTDTQYF.

This clonotype was seen more than once but under ten times. V is TRBV25-1 and J is TRBJ1-4, with D unresolved. The CDR3 covers 17 residues. In germline, CDR1 is MGHDK, CDR2 SYGVNS. V lost 6 bases, J lost 4 bases, and 21 bases lay in between. DNA of the CDR3: TGTGCCAGCAGCCTCCACCCCGAGACGGGTCTTAATGAAAAACTGTTTTTT. Residues: CASSLHPETGLNEKLFF.

This clonotype was recorded many times. The chain is built from TRBV5-1 and TRBJ2-1, with 11 bases aligning to TRBD1. The junction had 13 bases not matched to a gene; V was cut back by 4 bases and J by 16 bases. Per the germline V gene, CDR1 is SGHRS and CDR2 is YFSETQ. This CDR3 spans 14 amino acids. The CDR3 region is CASSPKVGQGVSFF. DNA of the CDR3: TGCGCCAGCAGCCCAAAGGTGGGACAGGGGGTTTCTTTCTTC.

The chain uses TRBV29-1 and TRBJ2-1; 9 bases fit TRBD2. The V and J ends lost 2 bases and 8 bases, in that order; junction bases with no gene match: 10. Per the germline V gene, CDR1 is SQVTM and CDR2 is ANQGSEA. This CDR3 region has 15 residues. The DNA for the CDR3 is TGCAGCGTTGAAAGGGAAGGACTAGCGACCGATGAGCAGTTCTTC. This encodes CSVEREGLATDEQFF.

This clonotype was seen repeatedly, ten times or more. J is TRBJ2-5 and V is TRBV11-2; tentatively, D is TRBD2 (5 bases). The CDR3 covers 14 residues. Germline V gene data show CDR1 as SGHAT and CDR2 as FQNNGV. V was clipped by 3 bases and J by 0 bases, with 8 bases between them. CDR3 protein: CASSFVAYQETQYF. CDR3 sequence (DNA): TGTGCCAGCAGCTTCGTAGCGTACCAAGAGACCCAGTACTTC.

Regarding this clonotype: A junction boundary mismatches the germline segment, possibly from a read error. The J gene is TRBJ2-1, the V gene TRBV5-1; tentative D call: TRBD2 (7 bases). CDR3 length: 17 amino acids. From germline, CDR1 is SGHRS and CDR2 YFSETQ. CDR3 in amino acids: CACSLGSGGAFDNEQFF. The CDR3 DNA follows: TGCGCCTGCAGCTTGGGGTCTGGGGGGGCGTTCGACAATGAGCAGTTCTTC. The variable domain in full, with the rest retrieved from reference TRBV5-1 and TRBJ2-1, is KAGVTQTPRYLIKTRGQQVTLSCSPISGHRSVSWYQQTPGQGLQFLFEYFSETQRNKGNFPGRFSGRQFSNSRSEMNVSTLELGDSALYLCACSLGSGGAFDNEQFFGPGTRLTVL.

The chain employs TRBV5-1 and TRBJ2-7; TRBD1 agrees at 8 bases. The junction had 11 bases not matched to a gene; V was cut back by 3 bases and J by 3 bases. The CDR3 extends over 16 amino acids. Germline CDR1 SGHRS, CDR2 YFSETQ. DNA of the CDR3: TGCGCCAGCAGCTCGACCACAGGGGGTGGGGTCTACGAGCAGTACTTC. This gives the protein CASSSTTGGGVYEQYF. The full variable domain, with the rest looked up from reference TRBV5-1 and TRBJ2-7, is KAGVTQTPRYLIKTRGQQVTLSCSPISGHRSVSWYQQTPGQGLQFLFEYFSETQRNKGNFPGRFSGRQFSNSRSEMNVSTLELGDSALYLCASSSTTGGGVYEQYFGPGTRLTVT.

This clonotype was counted only a few times. The chain uses TRBV20-1 and TRBJ2-3, with D perhaps matching TRBD1 (5 bases). This CDR3 is 15 amino acids long. Germline CDR1 and CDR2: DFQATT and SNEGSKA (reference sequence). V lost 1 base, J lost 1 base, and 12 bases lay in between. The CDR3 region is CSARGLGPRTDTQYF. Here the CDR3 DNA reads TGCAGTGCTAGAGGACTGGGGCCCCGCACAGATACGCAGTATTTT.